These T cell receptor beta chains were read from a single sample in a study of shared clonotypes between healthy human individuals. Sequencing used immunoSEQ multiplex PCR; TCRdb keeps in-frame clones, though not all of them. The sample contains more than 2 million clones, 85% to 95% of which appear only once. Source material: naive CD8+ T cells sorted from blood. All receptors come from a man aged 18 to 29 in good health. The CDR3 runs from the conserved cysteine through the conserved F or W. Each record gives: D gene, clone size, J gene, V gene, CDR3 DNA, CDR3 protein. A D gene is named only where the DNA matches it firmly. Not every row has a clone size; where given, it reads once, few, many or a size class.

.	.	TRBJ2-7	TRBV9	TGTGCCAGCAGCGTAGGTACCGCTAGCTCCTACGAGCAGTACTTC	CASSVGTASSYEQYF
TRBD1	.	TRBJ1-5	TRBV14	TGTGCCAGCAGCCAAGAGGGCAGGGGGGACAGCAATCAGCCCCAGCATTTT	CASSQEGRGDSNQPQHF
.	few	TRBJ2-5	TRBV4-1	TGCGCCAGCAGCTGGAGGGCAGGAGAGACAGAGACCCAGTACTTC	CASSWRAGETETQYF
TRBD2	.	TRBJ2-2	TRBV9	TGTGCCAGCAGCGATCCAGCGGGAGGGCCCGGGGAGCTGTTTTTT	CASSDPAGGPGELFF
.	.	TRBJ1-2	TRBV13	TGTGCCAGCAGCTTTCTCGGGCCGGGAAATGGCTACACCTTC	CASSFLGPGNGYTF
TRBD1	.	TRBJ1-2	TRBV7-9	TGTGCCAGCAGCCCTCGGAACAGGGGAGCCGATGGCTACACCTTC	CASSPRNRGADGYTF
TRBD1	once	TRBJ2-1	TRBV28	TGTGCCAGCAGTCCACGGGACAGAGCCTACAATGAGCAGTTCTTC	CASSPRDRAYNEQFF
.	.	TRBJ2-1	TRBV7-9	TGTGCCAGCAGCTTAGGGGGAGGAAATGAGCAGTTCTTC	CASSLGGGNEQFF
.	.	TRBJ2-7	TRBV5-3	TGTGCCAGAAGCCGAACCCTAAGGCCTTCTTCGGGGCAGTACTTC	CARSRTLRPSSGQYF
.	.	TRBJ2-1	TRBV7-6	TGTGCCAGCAGCCTGGAAGGGTCCATGGGGATCTTC	CASSLEGSMGIF
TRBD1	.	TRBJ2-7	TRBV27	TGTGCCAGCAGTTCAGCCGGGACAGCGGCCTACGAGCAGTACTTC	CASSSAGTAAYEQYF
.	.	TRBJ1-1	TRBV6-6	TGTGCCAGCAGTTACTCGAGTAACCAGGGGACTGAAGCTTTCTTT	CASSYSSNQGTEAFF
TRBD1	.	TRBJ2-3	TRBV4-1	TGCGCCAGCAGCTCGCCGGGACAGGGAATGCATACGCAGTATTTT	CASSSPGQGMHTQYF
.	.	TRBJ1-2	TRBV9	TGTGCCAGCAGCGGGTGGGAGGGGCTCGGCTATGGCTACACCTTC	CASSGWEGLGYGYTF
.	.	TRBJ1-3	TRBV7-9	TGTGCCAGCAGCTCCTATACAGGAAACACCATATATTTT	CASSSYTGNTIYF
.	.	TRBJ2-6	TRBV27	TGTGCCAGCAGTCTTTCGACACCCGTCTCTGGGGCCAACGTCCTGACTTTC	CASSLSTPVSGANVLTF
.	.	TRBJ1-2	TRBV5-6	TGTGCCAGCAGCTTGGCGGAGTCAGTTTATGGCTACACCTTC	CASSLAESVYGYTF
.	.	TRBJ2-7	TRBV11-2	TGTGCCAGCAGCTTAGGGAGGGCAGCGATTTTCGAGCAGTACTTC	CASSLGRAAIFEQYF
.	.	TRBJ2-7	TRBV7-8	TGTGCCAGCAGCTACCAGGGCCGGGGCTACGAGCAGTACTTC	CASSYQGRGYEQYF
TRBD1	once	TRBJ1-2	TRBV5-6	TGTGCCAGCAGCTTGGATGGACAGGGAGACTTCTATGGCTACACCTTC	CASSLDGQGDFYGYTF
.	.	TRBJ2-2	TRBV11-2	TGTGCCAGCAGCTTAGATTTCGGAGGGACCCCGAACACCGGGGAGCTGTTTTTT	CASSLDFGGTPNTGELFF
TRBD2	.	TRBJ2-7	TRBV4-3	TGCGCCAGCAGTTGGGATAGCGGGAGCTCCTACGAGCAGTACTTC	CASSWDSGSSYEQYF
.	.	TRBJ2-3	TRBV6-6	TGTGCCAGCAGTCAAACCGGGACCCAAAGGGATACGCAGTATTTT	CASSQTGTQRDTQYF
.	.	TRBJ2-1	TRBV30	TGTGCCTGGAGTGAGTTAGGGATCCATGAGCAGTTCTTC	CAWSELGIHEQFF
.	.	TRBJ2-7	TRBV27	TGTGCCAGCAGTTTAGAAGCCCCAGGGGTATACCCCTACGAGCAGTACTTC	CASSLEAPGVYPYEQYF
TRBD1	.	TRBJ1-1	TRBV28	TGTGCCACCAGGGACAGGGAGGACACTGAAGCTTTCTTT	CATRDREDTEAFF
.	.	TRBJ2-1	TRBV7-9	TGTGCCACCTTATCGGGTGAGCAGTTCTTC	CATLSGEQFF
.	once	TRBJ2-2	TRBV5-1	TGCGCCAGCAGCTTGACGGGAGAGGGCGGGGAGCTGTTTTTT	CASSLTGEGGELFF
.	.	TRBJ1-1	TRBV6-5	TGTGCCAGTCAAGGGAGCACTGAAGCTTTCTTT	CASQGSTEAFF
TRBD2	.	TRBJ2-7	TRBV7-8	TGTGCCAGCAGCTTTTCTAGCGGGGAAGTATACGAGCAGTACTTC	CASSFSSGEVYEQYF
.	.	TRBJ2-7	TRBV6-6	TGTGCCAGCAGTGGATTCGACAGGTTGAGCTCCTACGAGCAGTACTTC	CASSGFDRLSSYEQYF
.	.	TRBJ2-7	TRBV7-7	TGTGCTAGCAGCTTCTCCCCTTCGGGCGAGCAGTACTTC	CASSFSPSGEQYF
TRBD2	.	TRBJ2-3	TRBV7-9	TGTGCCAGCAGATCGAGCGGGGGAGGAACAGATACGCAGTATTTT	CASRSSGGGTDTQYF
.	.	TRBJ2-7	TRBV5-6	TGTGCCAGCAGCCCATGGACGGACTCCTACGAGCAGTACTTC	CASSPWTDSYEQYF
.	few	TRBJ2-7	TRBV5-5	TGTGCCAGCAGCCCGTCTCTATCCTACGAGCAGTACTTC	CASSPSLSYEQYF
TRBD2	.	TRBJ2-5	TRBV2	TGTGCCAGCAGTGAATGGCTAGCGGAAGAGACCCAGTACTTC	CASSEWLAEETQYF
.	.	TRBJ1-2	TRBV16	TGTGCCAGCAGCCAATCCCTGGCGGATGGCTACACCTTC	CASSQSLADGYTF
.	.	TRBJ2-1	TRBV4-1	TGCGCCAGCAGCCAAGAGACCCACTACAATGAGCAGTTCTTC	CASSQETHYNEQFF
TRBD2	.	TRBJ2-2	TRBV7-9	TGTGCCAGCAGCCAACTAGCGGGAGCGGAAACCGGGGAGCTGTTTTTT	CASSQLAGAETGELFF
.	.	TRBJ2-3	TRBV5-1	TGCGCCAGCAGCTTGGAAGCGGTTACGCAGTATTTT	CASSLEAVTQYF
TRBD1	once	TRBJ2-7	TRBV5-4	TGTGCCAGCAGCTTCGGGACAGGGGGCGAGAAGTACTTC	CASSFGTGGEKYF
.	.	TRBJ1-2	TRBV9	TGTGCCAGCAGCACTCTCCAAGGGGACGGCTACACCTTC	CASSTLQGDGYTF
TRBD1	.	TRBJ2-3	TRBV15	TGTGCCACCAGCAGAGGCCGGGACAGGGAGACAGATACGCAGTATTTT	CATSRGRDRETDTQYF
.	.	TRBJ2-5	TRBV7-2	TGTGCCAGCAGCCCCTCGGAGGTCGGCGTGGAGACCCAGTACTTC	CASSPSEVGVETQYF
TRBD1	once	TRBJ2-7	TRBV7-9	TGTGCCAGCAGCACTGATCCGGGACAGGGATCCTACGAGCAGTACTTC	CASSTDPGQGSYEQYF